The 26 T cell receptor beta chains below come from one sample, sequenced in a study of cytotoxic CD8 clonotypes in ibrutinib-treated CLL. Generated by immunoSEQ multiplex PCR, the TCRdb table keeps only in-frame clones and is missing some. The table shows 110,000 to 150,000 clones, with under 95% occurring only once. Sequencing used PBMCs, obtained after 12 months of ibrutinib treatment. All receptors derive from a human donor with chronic lymphocytic leukemia.

The J gene is TRBJ2-7, the V gene TRBV10-2, with 12 positions matching TRBD2. V lost 4 bases to trimming and J lost 2 bases; unmatched junction nucleotides: 0. Germline-derived CDR1 and CDR2 are WSHSY and SAAADI. The CDR3 spans 14 residues. This CDR3 is CASSGLAGAYEQYF. The CDR3 region has the DNA TGCGCCAGCAGTGGACTAGCGGGAGCCTACGAGCAGTACTTC.

This chain connects TRBV7-9 to TRBJ2-2; D may match TRBD1 or TRBD2 (5 bases each). There are 15 residues in the CDR3. Germline V gives CDR1 SEHNR, CDR2 FQNEAQ (reference sequence). V was clipped by 5 bases and J by 1 base, with 11 bases between them. CDR3 in amino acids: CASSHWDENTGELFF. CDR3 DNA: TGTGCCAGCAGCCACTGGGACGAGAACACCGGGGAGCTGTTTTTT.

The gene calls are TRBV6-5 and TRBJ1-4; 11 bases align to TRBD1. The CDR3 spans 14 residues. Germline V CDR1 and CDR2: MNHEY, SVGAGI. The V gene end was trimmed by 5 bases and the J gene end by 7 bases; junction bases not matched to a gene: 3. CDR3 sequence: CASSPGTGGEKLFF. CDR3 sequence (DNA): TGTGCCAGCAGTCCCGGGACAGGGGGTGAAAAACTGTTTTTT.

This chain connects TRBV6-6 to TRBJ2-7, with TRBD1 matching 9 bases. Germline V gene data show CDR1 as MNHNY and CDR2 as SVGAGI (reference sequence). The CDR3 is made up of 14 amino acids. V gave up 6 bases and J gave up 3 bases; unmatched junction bases: 6. The CDR3 DNA reads TGTGCCAGCAGAATGGGACAGGGTGACTACGAGCAGTACTTC. Translating gives CASRMGQGDYEQYF.

The rearrangement joins TRBV19 to TRBJ2-2, with a weak D call TRBD2 (6 bases). The CDR3 totals 15 residues. V lost 8 bases and J 0 bases, leaving 13 bases between the germline ends. Germline CDR1 is LNHDA and CDR2 is SQIVND (reference sequence). CDR3 loop: CASGGLNPNTGELFF. The CDR3 DNA reads as TGTGCCAGTGGAGGACTAAACCCGAACACCGGGGAGCTGTTTTTT.

The CDR3 spells CASSQGASGHDNEQFF. CDR3 bases: TGCGCCAGCAGCCAAGGGGCTAGCGGCCACGACAATGAGCAGTTCTTC. The genes are TRBV4-3 and TRBJ2-1; 7 nucleotides match TRBD2. The CDR3 extends over 16 amino acids. J gave up 5 bases and V 1 base, and 8 bases lay outside the gene matches. CDR1 is LGHNA, CDR2 YSLEER, per germline.

This clone was seen once. The chain combines TRBV28 with TRBJ2-3, with unresolved D. V was shortened by 3 bases and J by 3 bases, with 10 bases between the two germline ends. This CDR3 contains 14 residues. CDR1 is MDHEN and CDR2 is SYDVKM in the germline V gene. In DNA form, the CDR3 reads TGTGCCAGCAGTTTTTTCACAACTACAGATACGCAGTATTTT. Residues: CASSFFTTTDTQYF.

This chain connects TRBV28 to TRBJ2-1; D is ambiguous. Trimming removed 4 bases from V and 5 bases from J, with 6 bases in between. Germline V lookup: CDR1 MDHEN, CDR2 SYDVKM. The CDR3 is 12 amino acids. CDR3 in DNA: TGTGCCAGCAGTTGGTATAACAATGAGCAGTTCTTC. This codes for CASSWYNNEQFF.

This clone was seen once. The chain links TRBV30 to TRBJ1-2; D possibly corresponds to TRBD1 (5 bases). This CDR3 is 13 amino acids long. The germline V gene encodes CDR1 GTSNPN and CDR2 SVGIG (reference sequence). V gave up 5 bases and J gave up 9 bases, with 19 bases separating them. CDR3 nucleotides: TGTGCCTGGTCTGTAGGGACCCGCAAGAGCTACACCTTC. It is translated as CAWSVGTRKSYTF. The full variable domain, rest sourced from reference TRBV30 and TRBJ1-2, is SQTIHQWPATLVQPVGSPLSLECTVEGTSNPNLYWYRQAAGRGLQLLFYSVGIGQISSEVPQNLSASRPQDRQFILSSKKLLLSDSGFYLCAWSVGTRKSYTFGSGTRLTVV.

This sequence joins TRBV7-8 and TRBJ1-5; D unresolved. The CDR3 consists of 14 residues. V was pared by 4 bases and J by 2 bases, with 9 bases between. Germline V gene data show CDR1 as SGHVS and CDR2 as FQNEAQ. In nucleotides, the CDR3 is TGTGCCAGCAGCTCTACCCTGGGCAATCAGCCCCAGCATTTT. It translates to CASSSTLGNQPQHF.

This clone has just one count. This chain links TRBV11-3 with TRBJ2-2, with 11 bases lining up with TRBD1. This CDR3 contains 15 residues. Germline V CDR1 and CDR2: SGHNT, YENEEA. Trimming removed 5 bases from V and 5 bases from J; junction bases left unmatched: 4. The DNA for the CDR3 is TGTGCCAGCAGCCGGACAGGGGGCATGACCGGGGAGCTGTTTTTT. It specifies CASSRTGGMTGELFF.

The sample holds one count of this clone. The chain links TRBV14 to TRBJ2-7; TRBD2 matches 8 bases. V was pared by 6 bases and J by 6 bases, with 10 bases of the junction left unmatched. From germline, CDR1 is SGHDN and CDR2 FVKESK. CDR3 size: 14 residues. CDR3 amino acids: CASRPYGTRAEQYF. The DNA of the CDR3 is TGTGCCAGCAGGCCTTACGGGACTAGAGCCGAGCAGTACTTC.

The chain carries TRBV6-6 and TRBJ1-2; weak D call: TRBD1 (6 bases). V lost 2 bases and J lost 2, with 12 bases in between. This CDR3 spans 15 amino acids. The germline gives CDR1 MNHNY, CDR2 SVGAGI (reference sequence). For the CDR3, the DNA is TGTGCCAGCAGTTACAGCACAGGGCCCAACTATGGCTACACCTTC. Its protein is CASSYSTGPNYGYTF.

This clone was counted once. This chain joins TRBV9 and TRBJ1-2, with D perhaps matching TRBD1 (5 bases). This CDR3 contains 14 residues. V dropped 1 base and J dropped 3 bases, with 10 bases sitting between them. Per the germline V gene, CDR1 is SGDLS and CDR2 is YYNGEE. The CDR3 coding sequence is TGTGCCAGCAGCGTAAGCAGGGAAGACTATGGCTACACCTTC. Amino acids: CASSVSREDYGYTF.

The chain recombines TRBV19 with TRBJ1-5, with unresolved D. Germline loops: CDR1 LNHDA, CDR2 SQIVND (reference sequence). This CDR3 region has 16 residues. Trimming stripped 3 bases from V and 0 bases from J, with 12 bases between. The CDR3 here is CASSIWGTYSNQPQHF. CDR3 coding DNA: TGTGCCAGTAGTATTTGGGGAACCTATAGCAATCAGCCCCAGCATTTT.

The rearrangement joins TRBV28 to TRBJ1-2; perhaps TRBD1 as D (5 bases). V dropped 3 bases and J dropped 4 bases, with 9 bases sitting between them. CDR1 MDHEN and CDR2 SYDVKM come from the germline V gene. This CDR3 is 13 amino acids long. The CDR3 DNA reads as TGTGCCAGCAGTTTCGGGGGGAGCTATGGCTACACCTTC. Amino acids: CASSFGGSYGYTF.

This chain connects TRBV6-5 to TRBJ1-5; unclear D gene. V lost 0 bases to trimming and J lost 0 bases, with 6 bases between them. Per the germline V gene, CDR1 is MNHEY and CDR2 is SVGAGI. The CDR3 is 15 amino acids. The CDR3 reads CASSYSADSNQPQHF. Written as DNA, the CDR3 is TGTGCCAGCAGTTACTCGGCGGATAGCAATCAGCCCCAGCATTTT.

The gene calls are TRBV28 and TRBJ2-7; 9 bases agree with TRBD1. V was clipped by 5 bases and J by 2 bases; unmatched bases: 10. From germline, CDR1 is MDHEN and CDR2 SYDVKM. The CDR3 loop spans 16 amino acids. The CDR3 DNA reads TGTGCCAGCAGTGAAGGACAGGGGTTTGTCCCCTACGAGCAGTACTTC. Amino acids: CASSEGQGFVPYEQYF.

The chain joins TRBV28 to TRBJ1-5; D uncertain. This CDR3 is 15 amino acids long. Deletions cut 8 bases from V and 0 bases from J, with 14 bases between. Germline CDR1 and CDR2: MDHEN and SYDVKM. The CDR3 bases are TGTGCCAGCTATACGACGGAGTATAGCAATCAGCCCCAGCATTTT. Protein: CASYTTEYSNQPQHF.

The CDR3 coding sequence is TGTGCCAGCTCACCCTACAGGGTAGAGCAGCCCCAGCATTTT. This translates into CASSPYRVEQPQHF. The chain recombines TRBV18 with TRBJ1-5, with a possible D match to TRBD1 (6 bases). From germline, CDR1 is KGHSH and CDR2 LQKENI. The CDR3 is 14 residues long. V was pared by 3 bases and J by 7 bases, with 13 bases between.

The chain employs TRBV5-1 and TRBJ1-3; the D is unclear. Germline assignment: CDR1 SGHRS and CDR2 YFSETQ. V was shortened by 5 bases and J by 0 bases, with 12 bases between the two germline ends. The CDR3 is 15 amino acids. The CDR3: CASRSLPISGNTIYF. DNA of the CDR3: TGCGCCAGCAGGAGTCTTCCGATCTCTGGAAACACCATATATTTT.

This clone was counted once. V gene TRBV7-8 combines with J gene TRBJ2-4; D might be TRBD1 or TRBD2, each matching 5 bases. The CDR3 spans 17 residues. Trimming took off 1 base at V and 0 bases at J, with 13 bases between the two ends. From germline, CDR1 is SGHVS and CDR2 FQNEAQ. In DNA form, the CDR3 reads TGTGCCAGCAGCTTAGGAGGGGAGCGGATAGCCAAAAACATTCAGTACTTC. This encodes CASSLGGERIAKNIQYF.

The rearrangement joins TRBV28 to TRBJ1-2; D not certain. This CDR3 contains 12 residues. The V end lost 5 bases, the J end lost 8 bases, and 12 bases lay between the germline ends. The germline V gene has CDR1 MDHEN and CDR2 SYDVKM. The CDR3 DNA follows: TGTGCCAGCAGTATTAGGGTATCCGGCTACACCTTC. Translation gives CASSIRVSGYTF.

The rearrangement uses TRBV19 and TRBJ1-4; possibly TRBD1 for D (5 bases). The germline CDR1 and CDR2 sequences are LNHDA and SQIVND (reference sequence). Trimming cost V 3 bases and J 3 bases, with 8 bases left between them. The length of the CDR3 is 14 residues. The CDR3 DNA is TGTGCCAGTAGTATGGGACTGGCTAATGAAAAACTGTTTTTT. This translates into CASSMGLANEKLFF.

This rearrangement joins TRBV9 to TRBJ2-5; the D is unclear. This CDR3 is built from 16 residues. Trimming took off 4 bases at V and 4 bases at J, with 20 bases between the two ends. Germline CDR1 SGDLS, CDR2 YYNGEE. In DNA form, the CDR3 reads TGTGCCAGCAGCCCGAGCGCAAAGGGCTCTTTAGAGACCCAGTACTTC. This gives the protein CASSPSAKGSLETQYF. Together with reference TRBV9 and TRBJ2-5, the CDR3 gives the full variable domain: DSGVTQTPKHLITATGQRVTLRCSPRSGDLSVYWYQQSLDQGLQFLIQYYNGEERAKGNILERFSAQQFPDLHSELNLSSLELGDSALYFCASSPSAKGSLETQYFGPGTRLLVL.

The CDR3, as DNA: TGTGCCAGCAGCAAAAGAGCGAGAGGAAGCAAGTACACCTTC. Its translation is CASSKRARGSKYTF. The V and J genes are TRBV21-1 and TRBJ1-2. TRBV21-1 is marked as a pseudogene. CDR3 length: 14 amino acids.